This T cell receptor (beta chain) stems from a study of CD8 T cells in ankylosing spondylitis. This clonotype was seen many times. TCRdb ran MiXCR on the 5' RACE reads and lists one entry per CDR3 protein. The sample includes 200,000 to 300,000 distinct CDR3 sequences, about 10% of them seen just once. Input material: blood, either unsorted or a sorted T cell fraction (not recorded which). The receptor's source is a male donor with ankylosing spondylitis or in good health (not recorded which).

The CDR3 reads CASTPGTGTYEQYF. The CDR3 DNA reads TGTGCCAGCACCCCGGGGACAGGAACCTACGAGCAGTACTTC. The V gene is TRBV28, the J gene TRBJ2-7, with TRBD1 matching 8 bases. CDR1 and CDR2 (germline): MDHEN, SYDVKM. The CDR3 is 14 amino acids. Unmatched junction bases numbered 7, after V lost 7 bases and J lost 2 bases.